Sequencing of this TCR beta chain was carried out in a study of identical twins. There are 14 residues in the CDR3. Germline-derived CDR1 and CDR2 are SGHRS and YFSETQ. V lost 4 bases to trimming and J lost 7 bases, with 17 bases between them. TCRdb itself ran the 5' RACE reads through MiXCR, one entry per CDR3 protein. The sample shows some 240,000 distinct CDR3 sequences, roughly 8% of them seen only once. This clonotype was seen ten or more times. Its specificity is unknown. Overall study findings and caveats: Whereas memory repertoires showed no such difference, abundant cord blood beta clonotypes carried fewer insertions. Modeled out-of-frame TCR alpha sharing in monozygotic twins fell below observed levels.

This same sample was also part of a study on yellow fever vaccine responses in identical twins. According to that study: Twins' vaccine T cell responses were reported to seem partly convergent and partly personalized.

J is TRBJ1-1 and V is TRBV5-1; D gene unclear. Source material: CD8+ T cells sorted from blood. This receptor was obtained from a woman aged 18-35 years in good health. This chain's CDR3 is CASSPIREGSEAFF. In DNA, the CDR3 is TGCGCCAGCAGCCCTATCCGGGAAGGGAGTGAAGCTTTCTTT.